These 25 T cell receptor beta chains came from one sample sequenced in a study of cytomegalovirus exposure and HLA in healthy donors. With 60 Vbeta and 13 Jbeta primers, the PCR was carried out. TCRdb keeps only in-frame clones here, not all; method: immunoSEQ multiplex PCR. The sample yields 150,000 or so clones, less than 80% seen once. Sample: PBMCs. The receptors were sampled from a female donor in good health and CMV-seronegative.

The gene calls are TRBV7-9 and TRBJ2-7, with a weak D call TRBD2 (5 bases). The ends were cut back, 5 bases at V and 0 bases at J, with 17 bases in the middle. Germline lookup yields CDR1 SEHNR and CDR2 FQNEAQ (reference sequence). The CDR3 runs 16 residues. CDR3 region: CASSPGLAASSYEQYF. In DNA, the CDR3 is TGTGCCAGCAGCCCCGGGCTAGCTGCGAGCTCCTACGAGCAGTACTTC.

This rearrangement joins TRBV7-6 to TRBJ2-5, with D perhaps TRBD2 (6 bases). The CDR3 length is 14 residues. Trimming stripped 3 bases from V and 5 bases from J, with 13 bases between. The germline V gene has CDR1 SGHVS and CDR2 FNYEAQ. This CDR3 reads CASSFNRGVETQYF. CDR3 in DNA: TGTGCCAGCAGCTTTAATCGCGGGGTGGAGACCCAGTACTTC.

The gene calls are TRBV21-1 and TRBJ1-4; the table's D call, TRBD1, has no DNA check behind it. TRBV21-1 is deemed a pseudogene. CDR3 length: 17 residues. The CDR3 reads CASSKRPGTGGNEKLFF. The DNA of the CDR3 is TGTGCCAGCAGCAAACGCCCCGGGACAGGTGGGAATGAAAAACTGTTTTTT.

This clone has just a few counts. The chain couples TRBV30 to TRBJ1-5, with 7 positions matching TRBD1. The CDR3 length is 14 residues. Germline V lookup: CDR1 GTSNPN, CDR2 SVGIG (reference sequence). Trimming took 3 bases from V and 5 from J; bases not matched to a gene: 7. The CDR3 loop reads CAWRGPGTDQPQHF. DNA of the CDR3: TGTGCCTGGAGAGGACCCGGGACAGATCAGCCCCAGCATTTT. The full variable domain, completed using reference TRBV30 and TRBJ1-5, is SQTIHQWPATLVQPVGSPLSLECTVEGTSNPNLYWYRQAAGRGLQLLFYSVGIGQISSEVPQNLSASRPQDRQFILSSKKLLLSDSGFYLCAWRGPGTDQPQHFGDGTRLSIL.

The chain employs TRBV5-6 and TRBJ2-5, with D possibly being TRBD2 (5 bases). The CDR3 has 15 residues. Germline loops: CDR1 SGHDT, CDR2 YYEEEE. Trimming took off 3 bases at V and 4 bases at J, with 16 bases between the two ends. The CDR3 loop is CASSSLPGVLETQYF. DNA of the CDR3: TGTGCCAGCAGCTCCCTCCCCGGGGTGTTAGAGACCCAGTACTTC.

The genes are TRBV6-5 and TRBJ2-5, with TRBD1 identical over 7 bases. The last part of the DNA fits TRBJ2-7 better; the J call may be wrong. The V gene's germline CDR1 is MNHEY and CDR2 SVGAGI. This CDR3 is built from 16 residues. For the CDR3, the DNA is TGTGCCAGCAGTTCTGCCCACCGACAGGGATCCTACGAGCAGTACTTC. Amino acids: CASSSAHRQGSYEQYF.

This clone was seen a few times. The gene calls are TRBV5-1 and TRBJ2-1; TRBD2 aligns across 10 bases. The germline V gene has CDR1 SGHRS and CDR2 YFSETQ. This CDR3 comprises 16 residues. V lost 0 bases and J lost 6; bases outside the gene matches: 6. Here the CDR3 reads CASSLGASGRTNEQFF. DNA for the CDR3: TGCGCCAGCAGCTTGGGCGCTAGCGGGAGAACCAATGAGCAGTTCTTC.

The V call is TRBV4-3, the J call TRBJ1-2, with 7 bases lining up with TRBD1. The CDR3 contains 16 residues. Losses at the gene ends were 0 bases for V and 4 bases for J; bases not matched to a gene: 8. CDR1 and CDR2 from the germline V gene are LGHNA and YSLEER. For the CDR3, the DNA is TGCGCCAGCAGCCAAGATAGGACAGGCCTTTCCTATGGCTACACCTTC. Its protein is CASSQDRTGLSYGYTF.

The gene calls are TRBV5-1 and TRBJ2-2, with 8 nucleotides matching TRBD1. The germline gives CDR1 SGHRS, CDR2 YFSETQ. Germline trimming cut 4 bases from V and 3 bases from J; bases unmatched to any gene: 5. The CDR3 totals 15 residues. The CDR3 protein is CASSEDRGDTGELFF. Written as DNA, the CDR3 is TGCGCCAGCAGCGAAGACAGGGGAGACACCGGGGAGCTGTTTTTT.

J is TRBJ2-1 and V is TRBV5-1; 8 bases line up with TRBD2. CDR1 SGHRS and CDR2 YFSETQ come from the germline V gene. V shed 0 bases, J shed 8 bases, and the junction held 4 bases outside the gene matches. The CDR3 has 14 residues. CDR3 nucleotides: TGCGCCAGCAGCTTGGCCCGGGAGGGAGATGAGCAGTTCTTC. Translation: CASSLAREGDEQFF.

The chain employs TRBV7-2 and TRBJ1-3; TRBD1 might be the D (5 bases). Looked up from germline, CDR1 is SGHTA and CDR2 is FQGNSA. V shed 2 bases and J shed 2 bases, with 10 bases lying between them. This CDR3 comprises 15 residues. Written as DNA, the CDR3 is TGTGCCAGCAGCTTACATGCGGGGGCTGGAAACACCATATATTTT. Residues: CASSLHAGAGNTIYF. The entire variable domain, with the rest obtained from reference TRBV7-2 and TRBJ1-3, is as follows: GAGVSQSPSNKVTEKGKDVELRCDPISGHTALYWYRQSLGQGLEFLIYFQGNSAPDKSGLPSDRFSAERTGGSVSTLTIQRTQQEDSAVYLCASSLHAGAGNTIYFGEGSWLTVV.

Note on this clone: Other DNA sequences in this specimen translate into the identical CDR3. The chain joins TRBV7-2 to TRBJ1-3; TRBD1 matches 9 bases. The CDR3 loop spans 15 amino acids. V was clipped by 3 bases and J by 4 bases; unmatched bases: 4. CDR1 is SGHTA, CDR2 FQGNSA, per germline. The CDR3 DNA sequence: TGTGCCAGCAGCTTGGACAGGGGATCAGGAAACACCATATATTTT. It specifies CASSLDRGSGNTIYF.

CDR3 residues: CASSFGRAVRTEAFF. As DNA, the CDR3 is TGTGCCAGCAGTTTCGGCAGGGCGGTTCGGACTGAAGCTTTCTTT. The chain is built from TRBV27 and TRBJ1-1, with TRBD1 as a possible D gene (5 bases). Trimming took off 3 bases at V and 5 bases at J, with 16 bases between the two ends. The length of the CDR3 is 15 residues. Germline V gene data show CDR1 as MNHEY and CDR2 as SMNVEV (reference sequence).

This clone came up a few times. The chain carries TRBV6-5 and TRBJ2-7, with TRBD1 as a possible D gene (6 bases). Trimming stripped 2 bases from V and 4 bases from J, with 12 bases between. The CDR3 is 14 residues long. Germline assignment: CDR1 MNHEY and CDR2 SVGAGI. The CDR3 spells CASSYEAGAYEQYF. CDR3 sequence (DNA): TGTGCCAGCAGTTACGAGGCAGGGGCTTACGAGCAGTACTTC.

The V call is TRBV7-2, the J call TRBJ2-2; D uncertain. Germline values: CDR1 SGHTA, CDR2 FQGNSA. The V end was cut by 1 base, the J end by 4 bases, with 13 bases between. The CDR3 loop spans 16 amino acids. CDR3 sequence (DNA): TGTGCCAGCAGCTTAGTCACGGGTCCGGGCACCGGGGAGCTGTTTTTT. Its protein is CASSLVTGPGTGELFF.

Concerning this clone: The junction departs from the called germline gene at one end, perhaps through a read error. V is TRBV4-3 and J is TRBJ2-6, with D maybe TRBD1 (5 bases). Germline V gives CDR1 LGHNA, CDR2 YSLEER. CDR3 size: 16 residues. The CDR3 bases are TGCGCCAGCAGCCAAGAGGCAGGAGCTGGGGCCAACGGCCTGACTTTC. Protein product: CASSQEAGAGANGLTF.

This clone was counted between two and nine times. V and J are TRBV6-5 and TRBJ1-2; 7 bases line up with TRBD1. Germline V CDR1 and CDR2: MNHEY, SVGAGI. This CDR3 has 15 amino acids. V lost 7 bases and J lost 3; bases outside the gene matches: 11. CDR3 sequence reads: CASIHPGQDHYGYTF. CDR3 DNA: TGTGCCAGCATCCACCCCGGACAGGATCACTATGGCTACACCTTC.

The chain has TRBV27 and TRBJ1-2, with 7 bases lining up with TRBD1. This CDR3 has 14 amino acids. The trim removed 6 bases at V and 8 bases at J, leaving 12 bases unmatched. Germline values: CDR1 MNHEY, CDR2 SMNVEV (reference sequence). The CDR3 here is CASRAGTAAKGYTF. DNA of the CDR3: TGTGCCAGCAGGGCCGGGACAGCCGCTAAGGGCTACACCTTC.

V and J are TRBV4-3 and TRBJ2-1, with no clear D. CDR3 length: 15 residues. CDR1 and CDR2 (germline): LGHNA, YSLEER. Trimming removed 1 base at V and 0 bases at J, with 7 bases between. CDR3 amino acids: CASSQGQSSYNEQFF. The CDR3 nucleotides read TGCGCCAGCAGCCAAGGCCAGTCCTCCTACAATGAGCAGTTCTTC.

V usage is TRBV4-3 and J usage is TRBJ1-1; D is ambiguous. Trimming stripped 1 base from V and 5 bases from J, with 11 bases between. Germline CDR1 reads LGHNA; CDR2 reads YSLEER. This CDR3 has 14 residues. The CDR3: CASSQGTRGTEAFF. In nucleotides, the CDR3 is TGCGCCAGCAGCCAAGGGACCCGCGGGACTGAAGCTTTCTTT.

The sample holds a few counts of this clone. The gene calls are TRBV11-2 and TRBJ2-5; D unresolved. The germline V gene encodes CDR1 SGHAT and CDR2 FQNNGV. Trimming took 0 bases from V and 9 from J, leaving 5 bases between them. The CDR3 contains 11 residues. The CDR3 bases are TGTGCCAGCAGCTTAGACCGGGCCCAGTACTTC. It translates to CASSLDRAQYF.

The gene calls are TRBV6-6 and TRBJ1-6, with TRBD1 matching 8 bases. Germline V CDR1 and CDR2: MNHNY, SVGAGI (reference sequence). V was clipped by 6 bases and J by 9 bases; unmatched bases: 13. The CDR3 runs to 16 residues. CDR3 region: CASSPPDRGDSSPLHF. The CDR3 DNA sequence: TGTGCCAGCAGCCCACCTGACAGGGGTGATAGTTCACCCCTCCACTTT.

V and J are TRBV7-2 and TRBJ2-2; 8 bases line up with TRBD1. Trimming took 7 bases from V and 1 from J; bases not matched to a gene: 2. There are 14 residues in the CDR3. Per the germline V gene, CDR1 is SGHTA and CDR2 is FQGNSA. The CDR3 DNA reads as TGTGCCAGCATCAGGGGGCTGAACACCGGGGAGCTGTTTTTT. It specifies CASIRGLNTGELFF.

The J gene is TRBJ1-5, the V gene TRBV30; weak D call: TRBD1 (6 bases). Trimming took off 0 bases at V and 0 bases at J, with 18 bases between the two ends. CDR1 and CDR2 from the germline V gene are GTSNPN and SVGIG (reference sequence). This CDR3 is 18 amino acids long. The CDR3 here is CAWSVRARGGYSNQPQHF. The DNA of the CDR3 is TGTGCCTGGAGTGTAAGGGCCAGGGGAGGGTATAGCAATCAGCCCCAGCATTTT.

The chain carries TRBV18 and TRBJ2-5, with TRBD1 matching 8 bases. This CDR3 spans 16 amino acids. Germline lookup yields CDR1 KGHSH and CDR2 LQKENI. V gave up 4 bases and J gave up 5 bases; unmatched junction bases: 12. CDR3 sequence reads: CASSLGQGNSGETQYF. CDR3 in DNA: TGTGCCAGCTCACTTGGACAGGGCAACTCAGGGGAGACCCAGTACTTC.